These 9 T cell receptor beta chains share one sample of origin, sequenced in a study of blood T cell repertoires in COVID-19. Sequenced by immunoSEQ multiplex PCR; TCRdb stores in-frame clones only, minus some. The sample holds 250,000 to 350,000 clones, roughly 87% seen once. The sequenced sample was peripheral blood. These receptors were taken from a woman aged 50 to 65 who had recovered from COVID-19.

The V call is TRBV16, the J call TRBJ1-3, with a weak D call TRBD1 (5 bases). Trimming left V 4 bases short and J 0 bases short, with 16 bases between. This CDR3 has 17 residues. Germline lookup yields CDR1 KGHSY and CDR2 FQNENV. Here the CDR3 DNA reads TGTGCCAGCAGCCCTCTCAAGGGGCCTAGCTCTGGAAACACCATATATTTT. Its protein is CASSPLKGPSSGNTIYF.

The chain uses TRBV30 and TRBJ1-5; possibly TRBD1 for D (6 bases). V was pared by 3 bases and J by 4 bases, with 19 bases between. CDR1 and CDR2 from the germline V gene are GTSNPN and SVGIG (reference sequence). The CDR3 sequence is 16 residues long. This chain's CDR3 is CAWSLTDSGSNQPQHF. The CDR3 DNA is TGTGCCTGGAGCCTTACGGACAGTGGTTCGAATCAGCCCCAGCATTTT.

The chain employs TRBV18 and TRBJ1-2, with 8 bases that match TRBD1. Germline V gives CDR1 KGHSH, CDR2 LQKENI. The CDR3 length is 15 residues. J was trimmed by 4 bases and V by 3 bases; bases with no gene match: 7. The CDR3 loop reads CASSPLQGEVYGYTF. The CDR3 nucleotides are TGTGCCAGCTCACCTTTACAGGGGGAAGTCTATGGCTACACCTTC.

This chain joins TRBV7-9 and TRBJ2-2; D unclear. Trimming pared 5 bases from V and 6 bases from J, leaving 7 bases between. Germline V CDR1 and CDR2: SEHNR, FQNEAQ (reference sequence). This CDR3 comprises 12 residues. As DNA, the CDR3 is TGTGCCAGCAGCCCCACGGCCGGGGAGCTGTTTTTT. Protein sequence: CASSPTAGELFF.

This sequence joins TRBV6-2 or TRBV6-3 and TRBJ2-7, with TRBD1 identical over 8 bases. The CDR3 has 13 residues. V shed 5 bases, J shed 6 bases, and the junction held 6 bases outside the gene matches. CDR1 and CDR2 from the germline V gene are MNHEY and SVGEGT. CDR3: CASSVRDRSEQYF. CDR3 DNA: TGTGCCAGCAGTGTCCGGGACAGGAGCGAGCAGTACTTC.

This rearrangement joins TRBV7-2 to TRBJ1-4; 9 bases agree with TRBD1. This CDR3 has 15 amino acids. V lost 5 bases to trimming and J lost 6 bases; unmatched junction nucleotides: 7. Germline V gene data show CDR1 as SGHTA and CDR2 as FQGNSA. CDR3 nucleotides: TGTGCCAGCAGCGCGGGACAGGGTCGACATGAAAAACTGTTTTTT. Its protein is CASSAGQGRHEKLFF.

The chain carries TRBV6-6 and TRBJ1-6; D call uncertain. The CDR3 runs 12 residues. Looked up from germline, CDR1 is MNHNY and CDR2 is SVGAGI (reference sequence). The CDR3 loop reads CALGYYNSPLHF. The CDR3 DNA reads TGTGCTCTAGGCTACTATAATTCACCCCTCCACTTT.

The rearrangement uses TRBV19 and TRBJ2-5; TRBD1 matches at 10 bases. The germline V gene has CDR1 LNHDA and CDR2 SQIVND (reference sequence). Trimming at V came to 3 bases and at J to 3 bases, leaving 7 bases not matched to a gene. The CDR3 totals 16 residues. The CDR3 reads CASSMGDRGPEETQYF. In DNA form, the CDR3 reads TGTGCCAGTAGTATGGGGGACAGGGGTCCGGAAGAGACCCAGTACTTC.

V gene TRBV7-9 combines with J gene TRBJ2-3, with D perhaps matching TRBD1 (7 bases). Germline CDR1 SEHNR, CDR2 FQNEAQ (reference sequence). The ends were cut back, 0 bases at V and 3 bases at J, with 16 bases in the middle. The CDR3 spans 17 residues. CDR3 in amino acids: CASSLAGSGGQTDTQYF. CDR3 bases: TGTGCCAGCAGCTTAGCGGGGTCAGGGGGGCAAACAGATACGCAGTATTTT. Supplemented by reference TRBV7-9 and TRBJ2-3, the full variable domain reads DTGVSQNPRHKITKRGQNVTFRCDPISEHNRLYWYRQTLGQGPEFLTYFQNEAQLEKSRLLSDRFSAERPKGSFSTLEIQRTEQGDSAMYLCASSLAGSGGQTDTQYFGPGTRLTVL.